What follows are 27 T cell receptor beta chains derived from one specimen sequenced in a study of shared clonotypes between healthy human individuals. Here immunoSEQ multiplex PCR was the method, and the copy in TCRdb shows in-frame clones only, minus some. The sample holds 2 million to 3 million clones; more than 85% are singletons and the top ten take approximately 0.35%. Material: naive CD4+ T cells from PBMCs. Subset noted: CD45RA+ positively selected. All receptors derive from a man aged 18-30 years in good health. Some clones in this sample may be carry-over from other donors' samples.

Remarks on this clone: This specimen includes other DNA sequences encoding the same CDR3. The CDR3 coding sequence is TGTGCCAGCAGCTTAAGGACTAGCGGGAGCTATGAGCAGTACTTC. Its translation is CASSLRTSGSYEQYF. The genes are TRBV7-2 and TRBJ2-7; 13 bases are shared with TRBD2. This CDR3 contains 15 residues. Trimming at V came to 2 bases and at J to 7 bases, leaving 5 bases not matched to a gene. The V gene's germline CDR1 is SGHTA and CDR2 FQGNSA.

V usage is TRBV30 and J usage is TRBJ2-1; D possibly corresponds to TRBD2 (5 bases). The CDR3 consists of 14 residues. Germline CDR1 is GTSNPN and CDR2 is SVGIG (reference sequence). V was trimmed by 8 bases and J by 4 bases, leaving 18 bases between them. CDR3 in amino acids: CATSEATIYNEQFF. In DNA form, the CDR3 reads TGTGCCACCTCGGAGGCCACTATATACAATGAGCAGTTCTTC.

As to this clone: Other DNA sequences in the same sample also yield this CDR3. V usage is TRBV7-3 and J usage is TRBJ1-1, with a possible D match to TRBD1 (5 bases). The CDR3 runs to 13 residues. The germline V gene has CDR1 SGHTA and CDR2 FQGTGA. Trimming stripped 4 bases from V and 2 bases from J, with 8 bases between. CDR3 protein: CASSSQVNTEAFF. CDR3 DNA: TGTGCCAGCAGCTCACAGGTTAACACTGAAGCTTTCTTT.

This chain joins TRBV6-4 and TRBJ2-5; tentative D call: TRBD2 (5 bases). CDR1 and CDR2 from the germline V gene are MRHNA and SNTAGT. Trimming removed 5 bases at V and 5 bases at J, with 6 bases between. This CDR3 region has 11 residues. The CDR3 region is CASSSGETQYF. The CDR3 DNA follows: TGTGCCAGCAGTAGCGGTGAGACCCAGTACTTC.

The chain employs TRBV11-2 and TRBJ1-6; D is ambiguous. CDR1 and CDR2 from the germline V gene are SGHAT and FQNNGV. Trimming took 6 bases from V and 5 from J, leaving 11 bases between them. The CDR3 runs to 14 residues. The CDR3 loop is CASRRPSNNSPLHF. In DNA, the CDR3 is TGTGCCAGCAGACGACCGTCGAATAATTCACCCCTCCACTTT.

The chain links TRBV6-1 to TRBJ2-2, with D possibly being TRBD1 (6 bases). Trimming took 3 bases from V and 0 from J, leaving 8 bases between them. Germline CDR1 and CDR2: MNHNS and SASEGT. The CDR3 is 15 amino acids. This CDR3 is CASSDRGPNTGELFF. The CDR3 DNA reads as TGTGCCAGCAGTGACAGGGGTCCGAACACCGGGGAGCTGTTTTTT.

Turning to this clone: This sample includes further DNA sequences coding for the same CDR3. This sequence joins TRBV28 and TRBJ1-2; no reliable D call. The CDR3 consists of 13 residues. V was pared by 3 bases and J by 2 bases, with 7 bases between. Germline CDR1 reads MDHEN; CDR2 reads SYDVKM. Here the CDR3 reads CASSFGLNYGYTF. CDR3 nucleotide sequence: TGTGCCAGCAGTTTCGGCCTAAACTATGGCTACACCTTC.

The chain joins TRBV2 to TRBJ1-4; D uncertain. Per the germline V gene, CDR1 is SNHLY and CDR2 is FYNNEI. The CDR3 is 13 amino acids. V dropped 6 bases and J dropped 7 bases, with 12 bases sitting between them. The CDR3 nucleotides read TGTGCCAGCAGAGGGCGGGCTCGTGAAAAACTGTTTTTT. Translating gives CASRGRAREKLFF.

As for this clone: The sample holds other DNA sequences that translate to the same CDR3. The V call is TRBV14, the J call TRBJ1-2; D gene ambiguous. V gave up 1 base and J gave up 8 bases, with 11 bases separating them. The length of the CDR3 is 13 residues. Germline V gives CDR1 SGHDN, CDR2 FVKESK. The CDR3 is CASSQGGFYGYTF. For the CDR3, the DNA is TGTGCCAGCAGCCAAGGGGGTTTCTACGGCTACACCTTC.

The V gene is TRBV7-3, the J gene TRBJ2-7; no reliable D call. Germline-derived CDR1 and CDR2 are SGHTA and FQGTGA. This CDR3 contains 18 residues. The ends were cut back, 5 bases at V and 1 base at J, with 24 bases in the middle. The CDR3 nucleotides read TGTGCCAGCAGCGCACCGATCGTGGGCCTCCTTAAGTCCTACGAGCAGTACTTC. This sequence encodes CASSAPIVGLLKSYEQYF.

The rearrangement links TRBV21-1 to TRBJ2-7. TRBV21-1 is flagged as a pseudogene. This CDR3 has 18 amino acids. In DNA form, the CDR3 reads TGTGCCAGCAGCAAAGTAAAAGGGCCCCCTCACTACTCCTACGAGCAGTACTTC. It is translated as CASSKVKGPPHYSYEQYF.

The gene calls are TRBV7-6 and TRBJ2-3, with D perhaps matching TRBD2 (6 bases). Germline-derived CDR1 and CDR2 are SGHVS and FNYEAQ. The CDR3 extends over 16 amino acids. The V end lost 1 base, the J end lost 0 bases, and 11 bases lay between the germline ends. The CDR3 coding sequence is TGTGCCAGCAGCTTAGTAACCGGAGGGAGCACAGATACGCAGTATTTT. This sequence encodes CASSLVTGGSTDTQYF. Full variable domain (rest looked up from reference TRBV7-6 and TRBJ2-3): GAGVSQSPRYKVTKRGQDVALRCDPISGHVSLYWYRQALGQGPEFLTYFNYEAQQDKSGLPNDRFSAERPEGSISTLTIQRTEQRDSAMYRCASSLVTGGSTDTQYFGPGTRLTVL.

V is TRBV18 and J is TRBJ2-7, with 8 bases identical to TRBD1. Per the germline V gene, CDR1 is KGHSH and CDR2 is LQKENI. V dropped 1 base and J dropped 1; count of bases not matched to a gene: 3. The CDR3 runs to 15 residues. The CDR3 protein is CASSPLGTGSYEQYF. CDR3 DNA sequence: TGTGCCAGCTCACCACTGGGGACAGGTTCCTACGAGCAGTACTTC.

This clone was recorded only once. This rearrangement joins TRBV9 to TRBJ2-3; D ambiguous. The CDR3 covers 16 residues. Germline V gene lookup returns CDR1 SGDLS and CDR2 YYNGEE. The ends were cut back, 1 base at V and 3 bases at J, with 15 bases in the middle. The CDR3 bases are TGTGCCAGCAGCGTACTCTCGGCTAGAGAAACAGATACGCAGTATTTT. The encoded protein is CASSVLSARETDTQYF.

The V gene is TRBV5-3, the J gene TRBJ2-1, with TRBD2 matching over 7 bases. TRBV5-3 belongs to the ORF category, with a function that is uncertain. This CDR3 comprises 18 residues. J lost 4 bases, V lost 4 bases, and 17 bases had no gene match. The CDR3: CARSPPGRRHPTYNEQFF. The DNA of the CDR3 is TGTGCCAGAAGCCCACCCGGGAGGCGTCACCCAACTTACAATGAGCAGTTCTTC.

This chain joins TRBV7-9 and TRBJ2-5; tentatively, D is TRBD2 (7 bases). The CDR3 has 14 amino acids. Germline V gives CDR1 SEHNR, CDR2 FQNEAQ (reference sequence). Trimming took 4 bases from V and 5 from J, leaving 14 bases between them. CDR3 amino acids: CASSSRGAVETQYF. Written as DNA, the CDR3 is TGTGCCAGCAGCTCTCGGGGGGCAGTGGAGACCCAGTACTTC.

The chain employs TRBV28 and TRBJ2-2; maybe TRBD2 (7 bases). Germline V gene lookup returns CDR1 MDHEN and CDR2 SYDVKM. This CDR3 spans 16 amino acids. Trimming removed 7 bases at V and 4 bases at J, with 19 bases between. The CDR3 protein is CASIAGARVTTGELFF. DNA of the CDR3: TGTGCCAGCATTGCGGGGGCGCGGGTGACCACCGGGGAGCTGTTTTTT. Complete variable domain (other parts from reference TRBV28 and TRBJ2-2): DVKVTQSSRYLVKRTGEKVFLECVQDMDHENMFWYRQDPGLGLRLIYFSYDVKMKEKGDIPEGYSVSREKKERFSLILESASTNQTSMYLCASIAGARVTTGELFFGEGSRLTVL.

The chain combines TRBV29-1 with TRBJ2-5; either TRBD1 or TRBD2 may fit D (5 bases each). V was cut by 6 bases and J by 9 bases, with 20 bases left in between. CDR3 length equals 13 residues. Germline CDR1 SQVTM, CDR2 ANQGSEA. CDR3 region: CSVSGLAGFSQYF. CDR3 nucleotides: TGCAGCGTGTCGGGGCTAGCTGGGTTCTCCCAGTACTTC. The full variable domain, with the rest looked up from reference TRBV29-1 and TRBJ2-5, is SAVISQKPSRDICQRGTSLTIQCQVDSQVTMMFWYRQQPGQSLTLIATANQGSEATYESGFVIDKFPISRPNLTFSTLTVSNMSPEDSSIYLCSVSGLAGFSQYFGPGTRLLVL.

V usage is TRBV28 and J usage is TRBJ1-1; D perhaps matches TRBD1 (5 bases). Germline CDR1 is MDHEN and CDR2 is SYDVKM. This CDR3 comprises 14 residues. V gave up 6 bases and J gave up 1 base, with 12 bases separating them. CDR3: CASSKITGNTEAFF. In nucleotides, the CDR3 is TGTGCCAGCAGCAAAATCACAGGGAACACTGAAGCTTTCTTT. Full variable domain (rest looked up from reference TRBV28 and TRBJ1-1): DVKVTQSSRYLVKRTGEKVFLECVQDMDHENMFWYRQDPGLGLRLIYFSYDVKMKEKGDIPEGYSVSREKKERFSLILESASTNQTSMYLCASSKITGNTEAFFGQGTRLTVV.

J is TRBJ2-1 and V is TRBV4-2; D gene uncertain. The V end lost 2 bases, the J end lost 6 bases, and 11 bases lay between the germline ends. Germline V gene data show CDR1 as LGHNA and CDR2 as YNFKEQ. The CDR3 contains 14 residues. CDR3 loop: CASSQFFLANEQFF. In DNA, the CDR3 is TGTGCCAGCAGCCAATTCTTCCTGGCCAATGAGCAGTTCTTC.

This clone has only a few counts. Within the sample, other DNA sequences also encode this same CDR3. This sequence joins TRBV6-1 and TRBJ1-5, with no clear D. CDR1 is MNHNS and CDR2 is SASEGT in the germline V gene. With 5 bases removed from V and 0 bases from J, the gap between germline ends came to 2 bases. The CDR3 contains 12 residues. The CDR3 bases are TGTGCCAGCAGTCCTAGCAATCAGCCCCAGCATTTT. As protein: CASSPSNQPQHF.

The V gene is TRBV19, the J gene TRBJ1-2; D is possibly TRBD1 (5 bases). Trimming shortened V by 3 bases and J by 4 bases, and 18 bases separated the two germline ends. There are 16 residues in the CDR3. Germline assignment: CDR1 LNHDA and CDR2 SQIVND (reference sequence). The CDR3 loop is CASSIPGTVGVYGYTF. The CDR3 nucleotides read TGTGCCAGTAGTATTCCGGGGACGGTGGGAGTCTATGGCTACACCTTC.

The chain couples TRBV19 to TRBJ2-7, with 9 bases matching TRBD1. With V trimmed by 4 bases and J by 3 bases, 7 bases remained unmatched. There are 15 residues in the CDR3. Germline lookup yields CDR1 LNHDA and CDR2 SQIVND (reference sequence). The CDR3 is CASSRGQGSGYEQYF. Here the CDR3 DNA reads TGTGCCAGTAGTAGGGGACAGGGTTCGGGCTACGAGCAGTACTTC.

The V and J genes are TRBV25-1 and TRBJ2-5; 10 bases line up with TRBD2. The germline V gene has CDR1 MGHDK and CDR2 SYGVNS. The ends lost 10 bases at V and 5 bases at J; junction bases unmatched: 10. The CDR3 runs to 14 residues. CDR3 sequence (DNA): TGTGCCACCACGCTAGCGGGAGTGGGGGAGACCCAGTACTTC. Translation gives CATTLAGVGETQYF.

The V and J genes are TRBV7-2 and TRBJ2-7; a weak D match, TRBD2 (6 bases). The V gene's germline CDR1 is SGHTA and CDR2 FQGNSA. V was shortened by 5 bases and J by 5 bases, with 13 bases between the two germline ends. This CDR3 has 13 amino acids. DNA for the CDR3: TGTGCCAGCAGCCCCGGCCCGGGGGACGAGCAGTACTTC. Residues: CASSPGPGDEQYF.

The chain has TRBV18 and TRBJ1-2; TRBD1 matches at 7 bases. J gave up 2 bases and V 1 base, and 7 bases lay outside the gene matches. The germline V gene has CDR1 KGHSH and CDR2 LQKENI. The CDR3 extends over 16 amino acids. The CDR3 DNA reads TGTGCCAGCTCACCACTGGGGACAGCCGAAAACTATGGCTACACCTTC. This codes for CASSPLGTAENYGYTF. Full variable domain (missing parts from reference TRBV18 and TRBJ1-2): NAGVMQNPRHLVRRRGQEARLRCSPMKGHSHVYWYRQLPEEGLKFMVYLQKENIIDESGMPKERFSAEFPKEGPSILRIQQVVRGDSAAYFCASSPLGTAENYGYTFGSGTRLTVV.

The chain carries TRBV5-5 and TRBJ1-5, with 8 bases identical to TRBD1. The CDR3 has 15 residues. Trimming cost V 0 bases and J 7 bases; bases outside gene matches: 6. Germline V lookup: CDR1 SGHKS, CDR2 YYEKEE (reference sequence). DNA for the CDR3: TGTGCCAGCAGCTTGGTGGGGACAGGCGGACAGCCCCAGCATTTT. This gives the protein CASSLVGTGGQPQHF. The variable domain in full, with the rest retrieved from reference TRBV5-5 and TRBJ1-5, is DAGVTQSPTHLIKTRGQQVTLRCSPISGHKSVSWYQQVLGQGPQFIFQYYEKEERGRGNFPDRFSARQFPNYSSELNVNALLLGDSALYLCASSLVGTGGQPQHFGDGTRLSIL.